These T cell receptor beta chains were read from a single sample in a study of PD-1 blockade in classical Hodgkin lymphoma. Only in-frame clones appear in the TCRdb table, and some are missing; sequencing was by immunoSEQ multiplex PCR. Among about 46,000 clones listed, approximately 73% were seen once. The sequenced sample was peripheral blood mononuclear cells (PBMCs), obtained at baseline. These receptors all stem from a human donor with classical Hodgkin lymphoma. CDR3s include the opening cysteine and the closing phenylalanine or tryptophan. Fields, in order: V gene, D gene, clone size, J gene, CDR3 length, CDR3 DNA, CDR3 protein. The D gene is left open where the match is weak. Size tells how often a clone was seen (once, few, many) or the class of an expanded clone, and some rows leave it out.

V gene: TRBV6-1
D gene: NA
clone size: NA
J gene: TRBJ2-6
CDR3 length: 14
CDR3 DNA: TGTGCCAGCTTGCTCGGGTCTGGGGCCAACGTCCTGACTTTC
CDR3 protein: CASLLGSGANVLTF

V gene: TRBV6-5
D gene: NA
clone size: NA
J gene: TRBJ1-2
CDR3 length: 16
CDR3 DNA: TGTGCCAGCAGTTACGGATCCGTAGAGGGTAACTATGGCTACACCTTC
CDR3 protein: CASSYGSVEGNYGYTF

V gene: TRBV9
D gene: NA
clone size: NA
J gene: TRBJ2-1
CDR3 length: 15
CDR3 DNA: TGTGCCAGCAGCGTAGGTGGGTGGGGTGGCGGTGAGCAGTTCTTC
CDR3 protein: CASSVGGWGGGEQFF

V gene: TRBV28
D gene: NA
clone size: few
J gene: TRBJ1-5
CDR3 length: 16
CDR3 DNA: TGTGCCAGCAGTACCGAGGGTCAGGGGCCGGGGCAGCCCCAGCATTTT
CDR3 protein: CASSTEGQGPGQPQHF

V gene: TRBV7-9
D gene: TRBD1
clone size: NA
J gene: TRBJ1-6
CDR3 length: 17
CDR3 DNA: TGTGCCAGCAGTCTTCTTCCGCGGACAGGGAATAATTCACCCCTCCACTTT
CDR3 protein: CASSLLPRTGNNSPLHF

V gene: TRBV5-1
D gene: NA
clone size: NA
J gene: TRBJ2-5
CDR3 length: 16
CDR3 DNA: TGCGCCAGCAGCTTGGTGGGAGCGGGCCTTCAAGAGACCCAGTACTTC
CDR3 protein: CASSLVGAGLQETQYF

V gene: TRBV5-3
D gene: NA
clone size: NA
J gene: TRBJ1-1
CDR3 length: 13
CDR3 DNA: TGTGCCAGCAGTACGTGGGAGGGGACTGAAGCTTTCTTT
CDR3 protein: CASSTWEGTEAFF

V gene: TRBV27
D gene: NA
clone size: NA
J gene: TRBJ2-7
CDR3 length: 16
CDR3 DNA: TGTGCCAGCAGTCCACCCCCAGGCCTTCTCGAGTACGAGCAGTACTTC
CDR3 protein: CASSPPPGLLEYEQYF

V gene: TRBV7-8
D gene: NA
clone size: NA
J gene: TRBJ1-5
CDR3 length: 18
CDR3 DNA: TGTGCCAGCAGCCGTCCCGGGACTCCCTCGGAAAGAAATCAGCCCCAGCATTTT
CDR3 protein: CASSRPGTPSERNQPQHF

V gene: TRBV29-1
D gene: TRBD2
clone size: once
J gene: TRBJ2-3
CDR3 length: 15
CDR3 DNA: TGCAGCGTTGAAGGAGAGACTAGCGGTACAGATACGCAGTATTTT
CDR3 protein: CSVEGETSGTDTQYF

V gene: TRBV5-1
D gene: TRBD1
clone size: NA
J gene: TRBJ1-1
CDR3 length: 14
CDR3 DNA: TGCGCCAGCAGCTTGGGGACAGGGGGGACTGAAGCTTTCTTT
CDR3 protein: CASSLGTGGTEAFF

V gene: TRBV14
D gene: NA
clone size: NA
J gene: TRBJ2-5
CDR3 length: 14
CDR3 DNA: TGTGCCAGCAGCCCGATAGCCCTTAAAGAGACCCAGTACTTC
CDR3 protein: CASSPIALKETQYF

V gene: TRBV4-1
D gene: NA
clone size: once
J gene: TRBJ2-1
CDR3 length: 13
CDR3 DNA: TGCGCCAGCAGCCGGGGGGGCGGCGATGAGCAGTTCTTC
CDR3 protein: CASSRGGGDEQFF

V gene: TRBV27
D gene: NA
clone size: NA
J gene: TRBJ1-6
CDR3 length: 12
CDR3 DNA: TGTGCCAGCAGTTGGGGAAGTTCACCCCTCCACTTT
CDR3 protein: CASSWGSSPLHF

V gene: TRBV11-2
D gene: NA
clone size: once
J gene: TRBJ1-1
CDR3 length: 15
CDR3 DNA: TGTGCCAGCAGCTTTGGGGAGGGAGCGTACACTGAAGCTTTCTTT
CDR3 protein: CASSFGEGAYTEAFF

V gene: TRBV5-6
D gene: NA
clone size: NA
J gene: TRBJ1-2
CDR3 length: 15
CDR3 DNA: TGTGCCAGCAACTCTCTCCCAGGGTTCACTAGAGGCTACACCTTC
CDR3 protein: CASNSLPGFTRGYTF

V gene: TRBV29-1
D gene: NA
clone size: NA
J gene: TRBJ1-2
CDR3 length: 13
CDR3 DNA: TGCAGCGTTGAGGGGGGAGGGAACTATGGCTACACCTTC
CDR3 protein: CSVEGGGNYGYTF

V gene: TRBV7-9
D gene: NA
clone size: NA
J gene: TRBJ1-1
CDR3 length: 17
CDR3 DNA: TGTGCCAGCAGCTTAGAAGGACGGGTTCCCATGAACACTGAAGCTTTCTTT
CDR3 protein: CASSLEGRVPMNTEAFF

V gene: TRBV28
D gene: NA
clone size: NA
J gene: TRBJ1-1
CDR3 length: 13
CDR3 DNA: TGTGCCAGCAGAGGACTCCCTGGAACTGAAGCTTTCTTT
CDR3 protein: CASRGLPGTEAFF

V gene: TRBV6-5
D gene: NA
clone size: many
J gene: TRBJ2-2
CDR3 length: 14
CDR3 DNA: TGTGCCAGCAGTCCTACAGGGACCACCGGGGAGCTGTTTTTT
CDR3 protein: CASSPTGTTGELFF

V gene: TRBV28
D gene: TRBD1
clone size: NA
J gene: TRBJ1-1
CDR3 length: 14
CDR3 DNA: TGTGCCACCGAATTGGACAGGGGGCGGACTGAAGCTTTCTTT
CDR3 protein: CATELDRGRTEAFF

V gene: TRBV9
D gene: NA
clone size: once
J gene: TRBJ1-1
CDR3 length: 15
CDR3 DNA: TGTGCCAGCAGCGTAGGGGGACCCTCCAACACTGAAGCTTTCTTT
CDR3 protein: CASSVGGPSNTEAFF

V gene: TRBV19
D gene: NA
clone size: NA
J gene: TRBJ2-3
CDR3 length: 13
CDR3 DNA: TGTGCCAGTAGTCTGATAGCAACAGATACGCAGTATTTT
CDR3 protein: CASSLIATDTQYF

V gene: TRBV5-1
D gene: NA
clone size: NA
J gene: TRBJ2-2
CDR3 length: 13
CDR3 DNA: TGCGCCAGCAGCTTGGCTGAGGCCGGGGAGCTGTTTTTT
CDR3 protein: CASSLAEAGELFF

V gene: TRBV10-1
D gene: NA
clone size: NA
J gene: TRBJ1-5
CDR3 length: 15
CDR3 DNA: TGCGCCAGCATCCGGGACCGCGTTAGCAATCAGCCCCAGCATTTT
CDR3 protein: CASIRDRVSNQPQHF

V gene: TRBV15
D gene: NA
clone size: NA
J gene: TRBJ1-1
CDR3 length: 15
CDR3 DNA: TGTGCCACCAGCAGAGATGGCCAGTTGAACACTGAAGCTTTCTTT
CDR3 protein: CATSRDGQLNTEAFF

V gene: TRBV7-9
D gene: NA
clone size: NA
J gene: TRBJ1-1
CDR3 length: 13
CDR3 DNA: TGTGCCAGCAGCCCCTCCAGGTCCCTCAGAGCTTTCTTT
CDR3 protein: CASSPSRSLRAFF

V gene: TRBV5-8
D gene: TRBD2
clone size: few
J gene: TRBJ2-1
CDR3 length: 16
CDR3 DNA: TGTGCCAGCAGCCCGACTAGCGGGGGGTTCTACAATGAGCAGTTCTTC
CDR3 protein: CASSPTSGGFYNEQFF

V gene: TRBV9
D gene: TRBD1
clone size: NA
J gene: TRBJ2-7
CDR3 length: 16
CDR3 DNA: TGTGCCAGCAGCGTAGCCCCAACAGGGGGATCCTACGAGCAGTACTTC
CDR3 protein: CASSVAPTGGSYEQYF

V gene: TRBV18
D gene: NA
clone size: NA
J gene: TRBJ2-2
CDR3 length: 14
CDR3 DNA: TGTGCCAGCTCACCGGGTCTTAACACCGGGGAGCTGTTTTTT
CDR3 protein: CASSPGLNTGELFF

V gene: TRBV28
D gene: NA
clone size: few
J gene: TRBJ1-1
CDR3 length: 16
CDR3 DNA: TGTGCCAGCAGTTTAGAGGGCTGGGCAGGGAACACTGAAGCTTTCTTT
CDR3 protein: CASSLEGWAGNTEAFF

V gene: TRBV27
D gene: NA
clone size: NA
J gene: TRBJ1-1
CDR3 length: 14
CDR3 DNA: TGTGCCAGCTCAGGGAGGGAAATGAACACTGAAGCTTTCTTT
CDR3 protein: CASSGREMNTEAFF

V gene: TRBV5-5
D gene: NA
clone size: NA
J gene: TRBJ1-4
CDR3 length: 15
CDR3 DNA: TGTGCCAGCACCTACTCCGGGACCGCTAATGAAAAACTGTTTTTT
CDR3 protein: CASTYSGTANEKLFF

V gene: TRBV7-9
D gene: NA
clone size: once
J gene: TRBJ2-1
CDR3 length: 14
CDR3 DNA: TGTGCCAGCAGTTCCTACGGTCCCGCCAATGAGCAGTTCTTC
CDR3 protein: CASSSYGPANEQFF

V gene: TRBV5-1
D gene: NA
clone size: medium-sized
J gene: TRBJ1-1
CDR3 length: 11
CDR3 DNA: TGCGCCAGCAGCTGGGGGACAGAAGCTTTCTTT
CDR3 protein: CASSWGTEAFF

V gene: TRBV19
D gene: NA
clone size: NA
J gene: TRBJ1-1
CDR3 length: 14
CDR3 DNA: TGTGCCAGTAGTGATCGGGGTAGGGAGGTGGCCGCTTTCTTT
CDR3 protein: CASSDRGREVAAFF

V gene: TRBV10-1
D gene: NA
clone size: once
J gene: TRBJ1-2
CDR3 length: 13
CDR3 DNA: TGCGCCAGCAGTTCGGACAGATACTATGGCTACACCTTC
CDR3 protein: CASSSDRYYGYTF

V gene: TRBV7-3
D gene: NA
clone size: NA
J gene: TRBJ2-7
CDR3 length: 13
CDR3 DNA: TGTGCCAGCGGACCCCAGGGTACGAACGAGCAGTACTTC
CDR3 protein: CASGPQGTNEQYF

V gene: TRBV5-1
D gene: NA
clone size: NA
J gene: TRBJ1-1
CDR3 length: 14
CDR3 DNA: TGCGCCAGCAGTCGGCGGGGGACGGGCACTGAAGCTTTCTTT
CDR3 protein: CASSRRGTGTEAFF

V gene: TRBV5-1
D gene: NA
clone size: few
J gene: TRBJ1-2
CDR3 length: 13
CDR3 DNA: TGCGCCAGCACCAACCCGGGAGGTTATGGCTACACCTTC
CDR3 protein: CASTNPGGYGYTF

V gene: TRBV2
D gene: NA
clone size: NA
J gene: TRBJ1-2
CDR3 length: 13
CDR3 DNA: TGTGCCAGCAGGAAATGGTCAGACTATGGCTACACCTTC
CDR3 protein: CASRKWSDYGYTF

V gene: TRBV9
D gene: NA
clone size: few
J gene: TRBJ2-5
CDR3 length: 15
CDR3 DNA: TGTGCCAGCAGCCCACTAAGGGGGACGGAAGAGACCCAGTACTTC
CDR3 protein: CASSPLRGTEETQYF